The 9 T cell receptor beta chains presented below share a single source sample, sequenced in a study of cytomegalovirus exposure and HLA in healthy donors. The PCR was carried out with 60 Vbeta primers and 13 Jbeta primers. The method was immunoSEQ multiplex PCR; TCRdb's version includes in-frame clones alone and lacks a portion of them. Altogether 110,000 to 150,000 clones are present, roughly 80% being singletons, with the ten largest covering more than 3.5%. Sequenced input: PBMCs. These receptors came from a woman aged 40 to 55 in good health and CMV-seropositive.

The rearrangement uses TRBV27 and TRBJ2-7, with 12 bases fitting TRBD2. There are 16 residues in the CDR3. Germline V lookup: CDR1 MNHEY, CDR2 SMNVEV (reference sequence). V lost 5 bases to trimming and J lost 3 bases; unmatched junction nucleotides: 8. The CDR3 DNA sequence: TGTGCCAGCAGTCCGCCGACTAGCGGGGGAAACTACGAGCAGTACTTC. Amino acids: CASSPPTSGGNYEQYF.

A word on this clone: At the DNA level, this CDR3 is encoded by other sequences in the same sample as well. The chain joins TRBV5-1 to TRBJ2-2, with D unresolved. Germline V lookup: CDR1 SGHRS, CDR2 YFSETQ. This CDR3 is built from 15 residues. V dropped 0 bases and J dropped 2 bases, with 8 bases sitting between them. The CDR3 DNA reads as TGCGCCAGCAGCTTGGCCCGAGGAAACACCGGGGAGCTGTTTTTT. Its protein is CASSLARGNTGELFF.

This clone was counted at least ten times. The CDR3 DNA reads as TGTGCCAGCAGTCCCCGGAACACCGGGGAGCTGTTTTTT. Its translation: CASSPRNTGELFF. This chain uses TRBV28 with TRBJ2-2; no clear D gene. The germline V gene has CDR1 MDHEN and CDR2 SYDVKM. Trimming shortened V by 5 bases and J by 1 base, and 5 bases separated the two germline ends. The CDR3 runs 13 residues.

The CDR3 sequence is CSAETVMARHTEAFF. For the CDR3, the DNA is TGCAGCGCTGAGACAGTGATGGCCAGGCACACTGAAGCTTTCTTT. The V call is TRBV29-1, the J call TRBJ1-1; D is perhaps TRBD1 (5 bases). The CDR3 runs to 15 residues. Trimming cost V 7 bases and J 3 bases, with 21 bases left between them. Germline V gene lookup returns CDR1 SQVTM and CDR2 ANQGSEA.

The V call is TRBV29-1, the J call TRBJ1-2; no reliable D call. The germline V and J ends were trimmed by 4 bases and 3 bases, with 6 bases remaining between them. The CDR3 is 11 amino acids. The germline V gene has CDR1 SQVTM and CDR2 ANQGSEA. This CDR3 is CSVVTDYGYTF. The CDR3, as DNA: TGCAGCGTTGTGACTGACTATGGCTACACCTTC.

This clone has just a few counts. The rearrangement joins TRBV6-1 to TRBJ1-6; 7 bases fit TRBD1. J was trimmed by 10 bases and V by 2 bases; bases with no gene match: 5. The CDR3 loop spans 14 amino acids. Germline CDR1 is MNHNS and CDR2 is SASEGT. The CDR3 region has the DNA TGTGCCAGCAGTGAACAACAGGGGAAATCACCCCTCCACTTT. It codes for CASSEQQGKSPLHF.

The chain carries TRBV25-1 and TRBJ1-4; TRBD1 matches at 9 bases. The CDR3 contains 14 residues. The germline gives CDR1 MGHDK, CDR2 SYGVNS. With 6 bases clipped from V and 8 bases from J, the junction kept 7 bases outside the gene matches. CDR3 bases: TGTGCCAGCAGACCACAGGGGGCGGGCGAAAAACTGTTTTTT. Amino acid sequence: CASRPQGAGEKLFF. Together with reference TRBV25-1 and TRBJ1-4, the CDR3 gives the full variable domain: EADIYQTPRYLVIGTGKKITLECSQTMGHDKMYWYQQDPGMELHLIHYSYGVNSTEKGDLSSESTVSRIRTEHFPLTLESARPSHTSQYLCASRPQGAGEKLFFGSGTQLSVL.

The chain links TRBV27 to TRBJ2-5; tentatively, D is TRBD1 (7 bases). The tail of the sequence fits TRBJ2-7 better, so the J call may be wrong. Germline CDR1 is MNHEY and CDR2 is SMNVEV (reference sequence). The CDR3 spans 15 residues. The CDR3 loop is CASSFRGTVGYEQYF. The CDR3 coding sequence is TGTGCCAGCAGTTTCCGCGGGACAGTTGGCTACGAGCAGTACTTC.

J is TRBJ1-4 and V is TRBV4-3; possibly TRBD1 for D (6 bases). From germline, CDR1 is LGHNA and CDR2 YSLEER. This CDR3 spans 15 amino acids. V dropped 1 base and J dropped 7 bases, with 13 bases sitting between them. Here the CDR3 reads CASSQAGERSEKLFF. CDR3 DNA: TGCGCCAGCAGCCAAGCAGGGGAAAGAAGTGAAAAACTGTTTTTT.